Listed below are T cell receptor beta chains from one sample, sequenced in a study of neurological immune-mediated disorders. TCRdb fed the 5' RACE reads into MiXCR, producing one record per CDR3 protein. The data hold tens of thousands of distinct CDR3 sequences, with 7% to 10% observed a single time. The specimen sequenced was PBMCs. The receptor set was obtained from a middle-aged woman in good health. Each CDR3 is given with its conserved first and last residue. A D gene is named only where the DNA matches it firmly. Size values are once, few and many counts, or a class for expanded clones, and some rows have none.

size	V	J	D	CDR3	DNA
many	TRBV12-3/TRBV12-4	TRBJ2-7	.	CASSDEPVGGPTYEQYF	TGTGCCAGCAGTGACGAACCTGTGGGGGGACCGACCTACGAGCAGTACTTC
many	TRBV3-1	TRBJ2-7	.	CASSQDTYEQYF	TGTGCCAGCAGCCAAGATACGTACGAGCAGTACTTC
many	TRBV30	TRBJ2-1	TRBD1	CAWTVPGGPYNEQFF	TGTGCCTGGACCGTTCCAGGGGGACCGTACAATGAGCAGTTCTTC
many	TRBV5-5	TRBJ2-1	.	CASASGVEQFF	TGTGCCAGCGCCTCGGGGGTAGAGCAGTTCTTC
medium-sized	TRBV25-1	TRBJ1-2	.	CASRGVGTETYGYTF	TGTGCCAGTAGAGGCGTGGGGACGGAAACCTATGGCTACACCTTC
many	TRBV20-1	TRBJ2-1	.	CSARVVEGGGEQFF	TGCAGTGCTAGAGTCGTGGAGGGAGGGGGTGAGCAGTTCTTC
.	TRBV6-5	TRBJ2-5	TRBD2	CASSSTSGRDQETQYF	TGTGCCAGCAGTTCGACTAGCGGGAGAGATCAAGAGACCCAGTACTTC
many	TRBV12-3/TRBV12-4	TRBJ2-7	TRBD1	CASRGQGEGYEQYF	TGTGCCAGCAGGGGACAGGGTGAAGGGTACGAGCAGTACTTC
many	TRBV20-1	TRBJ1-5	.	CSASMTGFSNQPQHF	TGCAGTGCTAGCATGACAGGTTTTAGCAATCAGCCCCAGCATTTT
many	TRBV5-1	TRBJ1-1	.	CASSLGFQGSEAFF	TGCGCCAGCAGCTTGGGTTTTCAGGGCTCTGAAGCTTTCTTT
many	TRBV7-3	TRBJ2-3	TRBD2	CASSLEASGGTDTQYF	TGTGCCAGCAGCTTAGAGGCTAGCGGTGGCACAGATACGCAGTATTTT
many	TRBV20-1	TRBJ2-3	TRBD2	CSAPLAGGTDTQYF	TGCAGTGCTCCTCTAGCGGGGGGCACAGATACGCAGTATTTT
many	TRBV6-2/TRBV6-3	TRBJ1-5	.	CASASGNQPQHF	TGTGCCAGCGCCTCCGGGAATCAGCCCCAGCATTTT
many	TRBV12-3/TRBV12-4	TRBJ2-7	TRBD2	CASSFHSGNEQYF	TGTGCCAGCAGTTTCCATAGCGGGAACGAGCAGTACTTC
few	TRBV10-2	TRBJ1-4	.	CASSDPPTNEKLFF	TGCGCCAGCAGTGACCCACCAACTAATGAAAAACTGTTTTTT
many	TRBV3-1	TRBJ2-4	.	CASSLQVAKNIQYF	TGTGCCAGCAGCCTTCAGGTAGCCAAAAACATTCAGTACTTC
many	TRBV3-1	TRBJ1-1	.	CASSRGGGRLNTEAFF	TGTGCCAGCAGCCGGGGGGGTGGCCGGCTAAACACTGAAGCTTTCTTT
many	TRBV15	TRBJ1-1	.	CATSMDPTLNTEAFF	TGTGCCACCAGCATGGATCCGACCCTTAACACTGAAGCTTTCTTT
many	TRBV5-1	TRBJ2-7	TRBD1	CASSLEGQGASEQYF	TGCGCCAGCAGCTTGGAGGGACAGGGGGCGTCCGAGCAGTACTTC
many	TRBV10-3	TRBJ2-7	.	CATKSEGHEQYF	TGTGCCACCAAGTCTGAGGGCCACGAGCAGTACTTC
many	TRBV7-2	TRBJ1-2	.	CASSSPSGYGYTF	TGTGCCAGCAGCTCCCCCAGTGGTTATGGCTACACCTTC
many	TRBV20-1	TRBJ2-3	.	CSASRAPQYF	TGCAGTGCAAGCCGGGCCCCGCAGTATTTT
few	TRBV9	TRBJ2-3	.	CASSPASPIGTDTQYF	TGTGCCAGCAGCCCGGCTAGTCCGATAGGGACAGATACGCAGTATTTT
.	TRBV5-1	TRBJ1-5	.	CASSFTGLNQPQHF	TGCGCCAGCAGCTTTACAGGGCTCAATCAGCCCCAGCATTTT
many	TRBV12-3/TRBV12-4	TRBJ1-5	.	CASSKSFYPGGNQPQHF	TGTGCCAGCAGTAAATCCTTCTACCCAGGGGGCAATCAGCCCCAGCATTTT
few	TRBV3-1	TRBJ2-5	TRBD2	CASSQAAGGETQYF	TGTGCCAGCAGCCAAGCAGCGGGGGGAGAGACCCAGTACTTC
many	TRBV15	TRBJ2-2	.	CATSRDSNTGELFF	TGTGCCACCAGCAGAGATTCGAACACCGGGGAGCTGTTTTTT